These 7 T cell receptor beta chains came from one sample sequenced in a study of blood T cells in healthy people across ages (dated by TCRdb to between 2015 and 2017). Libraries were made using 5' RACE. Sequencing relied on an Illumina HiSeq 2500. A second PCR of about 7 to 12 cycles was performed with a sample-barcoded 5' primer and a J-beta primer mix. TCRdb reprocessing: public reads trimmed at Q25 with fastp, clones called with MiXCR, in-frame beta chains kept. All rows with the same CDR3 protein become a single entry with the most common DNA and genes. The sample data list over a million distinct CDR3 sequences, and approximately 25% of these were observed just once. The ten biggest clones cover about 0.72% of the sample. The data were also submitted as part of a second study, on T cells of mothers and their children.

Sequences were obtained from blood. These receptor sequences come from a girl aged 2-10 years in good health.

The chain combines TRBV7-9 with TRBJ2-1; the match to TRBD2 covers 9 bases. CDR3 length: 17 residues. The ends lost 3 bases at V and 2 bases at J; junction bases unmatched: 8. CDR1 is SEHNR and CDR2 is FQNEAQ in the germline V gene (reference sequence). The CDR3 loop is CASSFPGSSGAYNEQFF. The CDR3 bases are TGTGCCAGCAGCTTCCCAGGGTCTAGCGGGGCCTACAATGAGCAGTTCTTC.

This clonotype was observed a handful of times. The gene calls are TRBV6-1 and TRBJ2-1; 11 bases fit TRBD2. This CDR3 is 18 amino acids long. Losses at the gene ends were 6 bases for V and 7 bases for J; bases not matched to a gene: 17. Germline V gene sequence: CDR1 MNHNS, CDR2 SASEGT. The CDR3, as DNA: TGTGCCAGCAGCCTCGGGACTAGCGGCCTCGTCGGGTGGAATGAGCAGTTCTTC. Translation: CASSLGTSGLVGWNEQFF.

The CDR3 DNA reads as TGTGCCAGCAGCCTAAGGGACCTCTATGGCTACACCTTC. The encoded protein is CASSLRDLYGYTF. The chain recombines TRBV12-3 or TRBV12-4 with TRBJ1-2, with a tentative D call TRBD1 (5 bases). The V end lost 6 bases, the J end lost 4 bases, and 12 bases lay between the germline ends. This CDR3 is built from 13 residues.

This clonotype was counted only a few times. The chain links TRBV24-1 to TRBJ1-2; D is possibly TRBD1 (6 bases). The V and J ends lost 7 bases and 4 bases respectively, with 12 bases between them. Germline V gene lookup returns CDR1 KGHDR and CDR2 SFDVKD. The CDR3 length is 13 residues. The CDR3 loop is CATRQGGGYGYTF. The CDR3 DNA follows: TGTGCCACCAGACAGGGAGGAGGCTATGGCTACACCTTC.

This chain links TRBV29-1 with TRBJ1-1; 7 bases fit TRBD1. The germline V gene has CDR1 SQVTM and CDR2 ANQGSEA. The CDR3 is 14 residues long. The V gene end was trimmed by 6 bases and the J gene end by 1 base; junction bases not matched to a gene: 8. The CDR3 DNA is TGCAGCGTCGTTCCCAGGGGGGAGAACACTGAAGCTTTCTTT. Translation gives CSVVPRGENTEAFF.

The V call is TRBV27, the J call TRBJ1-5; D gene unclear. V was shortened by 2 bases and J by 5 bases, with 22 bases between the two germline ends. Germline CDR1 and CDR2: MNHEY and SMNVEV (reference sequence). The CDR3 loop spans 18 amino acids. CDR3 sequence (DNA): TGTGCCAGCAGTTTAGGTCCTCTCGATACCCGGCGGGATCAGCCCCAGCATTTT. Translation gives CASSLGPLDTRRDQPQHF.

The chain recombines TRBV6-1 with TRBJ2-3; D might be TRBD1 (5 bases). V was trimmed by 1 base and J by 6 bases, leaving 8 bases between them. The CDR3 totals 13 residues. Germline loops: CDR1 MNHNS, CDR2 SASEGT. The chain's CDR3 is CASSEGRVDTQYF. The CDR3 DNA is TGTGCCAGCAGTGAAGGCAGGGTTGATACGCAGTATTTT.